This TCR beta chain emerged from a study of T-cell reconstitution after alpha-beta-depleted transplantation in children. The germline V gene encodes CDR1 SGHRS and CDR2 YFSETQ. V was clipped by 0 bases and J by 1 base, with 7 bases between them. This CDR3 comprises 14 residues. Broader study findings: Once a year had passed after transplant, T-cell counts and diversity came mostly from newly produced T cells. There were reportedly several hundred expanded graft clones from which alpha-beta T cells came about two months after transplant.

TCRbeta library construction was performed incorporating unique molecular identifiers. MiXCR, applied by TCRdb to the PCR reads, yields one record per CDR3 protein. The sample yields fewer than 250,000 distinct CDR3 sequences, roughly 15% seen once. As for this clonotype: The antigen is not known.

This TCR was recovered from a male patient between 2 and 9 years old who had a stem cell transplant for acute lymphoblastic leukemia, so the T cells may come from the graft donor. The chain recombines TRBV5-1 with TRBJ2-5; the D gene is possibly TRBD2 (5 bases). Specimen: PBMCs, mostly from graft donor cells, collected 360 days after TCRalphabeta/CD19-depleted stem cell transplant. CDR3 sequence reads: CASSLERSQETQYF. The DNA for the CDR3 is TGCGCCAGCAGCTTGGAGCGGAGCCAAGAGACCCAGTACTTC.